A selection of T cell receptor beta chains follows, all from one sample in a study of cytomegalovirus exposure and HLA in healthy donors. The table came from immunoSEQ multiplex PCR; TCRdb's copy has only in-frame clones and leaves some out. This repertoire shows about 140,000 clones, about 76% found once; its top ten account for approximately 4%. Input material: PBMCs. All receptors derive from a man between 18 and 29 years old in good health and CMV-seronegative. CDR3s include the opening cysteine and the closing phenylalanine or tryptophan. A D gene is named only where the DNA matches it firmly. Where a row states a size, it is once, few, many or the class of an expanded clone; other rows omit it.

CDR3 DNA: TGTGCCAGCAGCGTAGGCCTAGCGGGGAACACCGGGGAGCTGTTTTTT
CDR3 protein: CASSVGLAGNTGELFF
V gene: TRBV9
clone size: NA
J gene: TRBJ2-2
D gene: TRBD2

CDR3 DNA: TGTGCCCGCCAAAGGTTCAGGGAAAACACTGAAGCTTTCTTT
CDR3 protein: CARQRFRENTEAFF
V gene: TRBV6-5
clone size: NA
J gene: TRBJ1-1
D gene: NA

CDR3 DNA: TGTGCCAGCAGCTCCTGGACGGCAGGGGGCTTGAACACCGGGGAGCTGTTTTTT
CDR3 protein: CASSSWTAGGLNTGELFF
V gene: TRBV27
clone size: NA
J gene: TRBJ2-2
D gene: TRBD1

CDR3 DNA: TGCGCCAGCAGTGATGAAGCGGGGGTAGAGACCCAGTACTTC
CDR3 protein: CASSDEAGVETQYF
V gene: TRBV10-2
clone size: few
J gene: TRBJ2-5
D gene: TRBD2

CDR3 DNA: TGTGCCAGTAGTGCCCGAACCGGGGGTAATGAAAAACTGTTTTTT
CDR3 protein: CASSARTGGNEKLFF
V gene: TRBV19
clone size: NA
J gene: TRBJ1-4
D gene: NA

CDR3 DNA: TGTGCCAGCAGTTTCCTGCGCTACGAGCAGTACTTC
CDR3 protein: CASSFLRYEQYF
V gene: TRBV28
clone size: few
J gene: TRBJ2-7
D gene: NA

CDR3 DNA: TGTGCCAGCAGTGAAGCGCTTCAGGGTGGCTACACCTTC
CDR3 protein: CASSEALQGGYTF
V gene: TRBV6-1
clone size: NA
J gene: TRBJ1-2
D gene: NA

CDR3 DNA: TGCGCCAGCAGCTTACAGGGGACTGAAGCTTTCTTT
CDR3 protein: CASSLQGTEAFF
V gene: TRBV10-1
clone size: NA
J gene: TRBJ1-1
D gene: TRBD1

CDR3 DNA: TGTGCCAGCAGCTTAGCGCAGGGGAGTGATGAAAAACTGTTTTTT
CDR3 protein: CASSLAQGSDEKLFF
V gene: TRBV7-9
clone size: NA
J gene: TRBJ1-4
D gene: NA

CDR3 DNA: TGTGCCAGCAGCCCCGGGGGGGCTAGTTTTGAGACCCAGTACTTC
CDR3 protein: CASSPGGASFETQYF
V gene: TRBV27
clone size: few
J gene: TRBJ2-5
D gene: TRBD2

CDR3 DNA: TGTGCCAGCAGTGATCGAGAGTCCTATAATTCACCCCTCCACTTT
CDR3 protein: CASSDRESYNSPLHF
V gene: TRBV6-1
clone size: few
J gene: TRBJ1-6
D gene: NA

CDR3 DNA: TGCAGCGTTCTGAGAGAAACTTATGGCTACACCTTC
CDR3 protein: CSVLRETYGYTF
V gene: TRBV29-1
clone size: few
J gene: TRBJ1-2
D gene: NA

CDR3 DNA: TGTGCCAGCAGCTTAAGAGGCAGGGGCGCGGAAAACACCATATATTTT
CDR3 protein: CASSLRGRGAENTIYF
V gene: TRBV11-3
clone size: NA
J gene: TRBJ1-3
D gene: NA

CDR3 DNA: TGTGCCAGCAGTCGGAACGGAGAAGAGACCCAGTACTTC
CDR3 protein: CASSRNGEETQYF
V gene: TRBV28
clone size: NA
J gene: TRBJ2-5
D gene: NA

CDR3 DNA: TGTGCCAGTAGTAAGGACAGGGCCCTAGCGCGGGCTTTCACCGGGGAGCTGTTTTTT
CDR3 protein: CASSKDRALARAFTGELFF
V gene: TRBV19
clone size: NA
J gene: TRBJ2-2
D gene: TRBD1

CDR3 DNA: TGTGCCAGCAGAAGGGGCCCACAAGAGACCCAGTACTTC
CDR3 protein: CASRRGPQETQYF
V gene: TRBV7-2
clone size: NA
J gene: TRBJ2-5
D gene: NA

CDR3 DNA: TGTGCCAGCAGCACCCGGACAGGTGGTCAGCCCCAGCATTTT
CDR3 protein: CASSTRTGGQPQHF
V gene: TRBV7-8
clone size: NA
J gene: TRBJ1-5
D gene: TRBD1

CDR3 DNA: TGCGCCAGCAGCCAAAAACAGGGGGCAGAGACCCAGTACTTC
CDR3 protein: CASSQKQGAETQYF
V gene: TRBV4-1
clone size: few
J gene: TRBJ2-5
D gene: TRBD1

CDR3 DNA: TGTGCCAGCAGCCAAGACCCGAGCTCCTACAATGAGCAGTTCTTC
CDR3 protein: CASSQDPSSYNEQFF
V gene: TRBV14
clone size: NA
J gene: TRBJ2-1
D gene: NA

CDR3 DNA: TGTGCCAGCAGCCGACATGGGGGCCGTGGGGAGCAAGGCTACACCTTC
CDR3 protein: CASSRHGGRGEQGYTF
V gene: TRBV7-8
clone size: NA
J gene: TRBJ1-2
D gene: NA

CDR3 DNA: TGTGCCAGCAGTGAAGGGGACTGGCTCTACGAGCAGTACTTC
CDR3 protein: CASSEGDWLYEQYF
V gene: TRBV6-1
clone size: few
J gene: TRBJ2-7
D gene: NA

CDR3 DNA: TGTGCCAGCAGCTTAGGAGGTTTAGGGGGGAACACTGAAGCTTTCTTT
CDR3 protein: CASSLGGLGGNTEAFF
V gene: TRBV7-2
clone size: NA
J gene: TRBJ1-1
D gene: NA

CDR3 DNA: TGTGCCAGCAGTTCGCCAGGGACCTACGAGCAGTACTTC
CDR3 protein: CASSSPGTYEQYF
V gene: TRBV27
clone size: NA
J gene: TRBJ2-7
D gene: NA

CDR3 DNA: TGTGCCAGCAGCTTTTACGGTTCCTACGAGCAGTACTTC
CDR3 protein: CASSFYGSYEQYF
V gene: TRBV7-9
clone size: NA
J gene: TRBJ2-7
D gene: NA

CDR3 DNA: TGTGCTAGTGGCCCCCGGGGGAGCGGGGAATCCTACGAGCAGTACTTC
CDR3 protein: CASGPRGSGESYEQYF
V gene: TRBV12-5
clone size: NA
J gene: TRBJ2-7
D gene: TRBD2

CDR3 DNA: TGTGCCAGTAGTATTGCCTCTGGAATAAGGGGGCTTCACACTGAAGCTTTCTTT
CDR3 protein: CASSIASGIRGLHTEAFF
V gene: TRBV19
clone size: NA
J gene: TRBJ1-1
D gene: TRBD1

CDR3 DNA: TGTGCCAGCAGCTGGGGACAGGGGGACGATGAGCAGTTCTTC
CDR3 protein: CASSWGQGDDEQFF
V gene: TRBV5-5
clone size: NA
J gene: TRBJ2-1
D gene: TRBD1

CDR3 DNA: TGTGCCAGCAGTCTTATCGGGTTAGACACTGAAGCTTTCTTT
CDR3 protein: CASSLIGLDTEAFF
V gene: TRBV27
clone size: NA
J gene: TRBJ1-1
D gene: NA

CDR3 DNA: TGCGCCAGCAGCTCCACAGGGGGAGCGAACACTGAAGCTTTCTTT
CDR3 protein: CASSSTGGANTEAFF
V gene: TRBV5-1
clone size: once
J gene: TRBJ1-1
D gene: TRBD1

CDR3 DNA: TGTGCCAGCAGCCAGGCCGAACTCTATGGCTACACCTTC
CDR3 protein: CASSQAELYGYTF
V gene: TRBV7-3
clone size: NA
J gene: TRBJ1-2
D gene: NA

CDR3 DNA: TGTGCCAGTAGTTCCATTTACAGGTCGAACACCGGGGAGCTGTTTTTT
CDR3 protein: CASSSIYRSNTGELFF
V gene: TRBV19
clone size: NA
J gene: TRBJ2-2
D gene: NA

CDR3 DNA: TGCGCCAGCAGCCAAGAGAACAGGGGACCGGACGAGCAGTACTTC
CDR3 protein: CASSQENRGPDEQYF
V gene: TRBV4-1
clone size: NA
J gene: TRBJ2-7
D gene: TRBD1

CDR3 DNA: TGTGCCAGCAGCCAGACTAGCGCTGAAACAGATACGCAGTATTTT
CDR3 protein: CASSQTSAETDTQYF
V gene: TRBV7-9
clone size: NA
J gene: TRBJ2-3
D gene: TRBD2

CDR3 DNA: TGTGCCAGCAACCCCTCAGGGGCTTGGGTGGGAAACACCATATATTTT
CDR3 protein: CASNPSGAWVGNTIYF
V gene: TRBV28
clone size: few
J gene: TRBJ1-3
D gene: NA

CDR3 DNA: TGTGCCAGCAGCCTAGGAGGGGTTGCGGGGGGCTACACCTTC
CDR3 protein: CASSLGGVAGGYTF
V gene: TRBV27
clone size: NA
J gene: TRBJ1-2
D gene: NA

CDR3 DNA: TGCACCAGCAGCCAAGTGAAGGGGCGCAGGAATGGCTACACCTTC
CDR3 protein: CTSSQVKGRRNGYTF
V gene: TRBV1
clone size: NA
J gene: TRBJ1-2
D gene: NA

CDR3 DNA: TGTGCCAGCAGTGAAACAGCGAACACTGAAGCTTTCTTT
CDR3 protein: CASSETANTEAFF
V gene: TRBV6-1
clone size: few
J gene: TRBJ1-1
D gene: NA

CDR3 DNA: TGTGCCAGCTCACTGTGGGCAGGGGCGACTGGAAACACCATATATTTT
CDR3 protein: CASSLWAGATGNTIYF
V gene: TRBV18
clone size: NA
J gene: TRBJ1-3
D gene: NA

CDR3 DNA: TGTGCCAGCAGCTTGGGGGCCTCGTACGAGCAGTACTTC
CDR3 protein: CASSLGASYEQYF
V gene: TRBV5-4
clone size: few
J gene: TRBJ2-7
D gene: NA

CDR3 DNA: TGTGCCAGCAGCTACACGGGGATTCCACGGAATGAGCAGTTCTTC
CDR3 protein: CASSYTGIPRNEQFF
V gene: TRBV7-9
clone size: NA
J gene: TRBJ2-1
D gene: NA

CDR3 DNA: TGTGCCAGCTCCTATATAGAGGGCACTGAAGCTTTCTTT
CDR3 protein: CASSYIEGTEAFF
V gene: TRBV18
clone size: NA
J gene: TRBJ1-1
D gene: NA

CDR3 DNA: TGTGCCAGCAGCTTGCAGGGTGCCTACGAGCAGTACTTC
CDR3 protein: CASSLQGAYEQYF
V gene: TRBV5-5
clone size: few
J gene: TRBJ2-7
D gene: NA

CDR3 DNA: TGTGCCAGCAGCTTGGGACTGGGAGGGGAAAAACTGTTTTTT
CDR3 protein: CASSLGLGGEKLFF
V gene: TRBV5-4
clone size: NA
J gene: TRBJ1-4
D gene: NA

CDR3 DNA: TGTGCCAGCAGCCCCACCCGGTCCCTCCCCCGGGAGGAGCAGTACTTC
CDR3 protein: CASSPTRSLPREEQYF
V gene: TRBV11-2
clone size: NA
J gene: TRBJ2-7
D gene: NA

CDR3 DNA: TGTGCCTGGGGCTCATCCTACAATGAGCAGTTCTTC
CDR3 protein: CAWGSSYNEQFF
V gene: TRBV30
clone size: NA
J gene: TRBJ2-1
D gene: NA

CDR3 DNA: TGTGCCTGGAGTGGACAGGGGGTTCAGCCCCAGCATTTT
CDR3 protein: CAWSGQGVQPQHF
V gene: TRBV30
clone size: NA
J gene: TRBJ1-5
D gene: TRBD1

CDR3 DNA: TGTGCCAGCAGCCCTCCGGGACAGGGGGCGAGTGCTGGGGCCAACGTCCTGACTTTC
CDR3 protein: CASSPPGQGASAGANVLTF
V gene: TRBV5-4
clone size: NA
J gene: TRBJ2-6
D gene: TRBD1

CDR3 DNA: TGCGCCAGCAGTGTACTCAATGGGGACGGGAGCACCGGGGAGCTGTTTTTT
CDR3 protein: CASSVLNGDGSTGELFF
V gene: TRBV5-1
clone size: NA
J gene: TRBJ2-2
D gene: NA

CDR3 DNA: TGTGCCAGCAGTTCGGCTAACAGTTGGGAGACCCAGTACTTC
CDR3 protein: CASSSANSWETQYF
V gene: TRBV27
clone size: NA
J gene: TRBJ2-5
D gene: NA

CDR3 DNA: TGTGCCAGCTCGGGGGGGACGGTTCAGCCCCAGCATTTT
CDR3 protein: CASSGGTVQPQHF
V gene: TRBV6-1
clone size: NA
J gene: TRBJ1-5
D gene: NA

CDR3 DNA: TGTGCCATCAGCGACAGGGAATTGGGTCCTAACTACGAGCAGTACTTC
CDR3 protein: CAISDRELGPNYEQYF
V gene: TRBV10-3
clone size: few
J gene: TRBJ2-7
D gene: TRBD1

CDR3 DNA: TGTGCCAGCAGCTTCAGTACGTCCGAGGTTGAAGCTTTCTTT
CDR3 protein: CASSFSTSEVEAFF
V gene: TRBV5-6
clone size: few
J gene: TRBJ1-1
D gene: NA

CDR3 DNA: TGTGCCAGTCGGACTAGCGGGGACTCCTACGAGCAGTACTTC
CDR3 protein: CASRTSGDSYEQYF
V gene: TRBV19
clone size: NA
J gene: TRBJ2-7
D gene: TRBD2